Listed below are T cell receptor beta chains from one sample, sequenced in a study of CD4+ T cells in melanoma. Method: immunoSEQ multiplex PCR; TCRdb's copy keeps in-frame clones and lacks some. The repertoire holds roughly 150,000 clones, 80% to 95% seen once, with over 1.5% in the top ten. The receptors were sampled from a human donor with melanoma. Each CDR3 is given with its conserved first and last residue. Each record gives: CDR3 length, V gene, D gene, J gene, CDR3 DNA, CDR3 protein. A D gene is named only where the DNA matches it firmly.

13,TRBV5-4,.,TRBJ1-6,TGTGCCAGCAGCCGGGGGGGACCGACACCCCTCCACTTT,CASSRGGPTPLHF
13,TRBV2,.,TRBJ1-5,TGTGCCAGCACCGACGAGAGGGCTCAGCCCCAGCATTTT,CASTDERAQPQHF
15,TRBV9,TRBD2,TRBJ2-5,TGTGCCAGCAGCGTAGCCGGGACTAGCGGGGAGACCCAGTACTTC,CASSVAGTSGETQYF
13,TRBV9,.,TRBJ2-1,TGTGCCAGCAGCGTAGCAGGGACCAATGAGCAGTTCTTC,CASSVAGTNEQFF
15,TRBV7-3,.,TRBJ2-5,TGTGCCAGCAGCTTTTCATCGACTAGTCAAGAGACCCAGTACTTC,CASSFSSTSQETQYF
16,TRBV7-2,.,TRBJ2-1,TGTGCCAGCAGCTTAGGGGGAGTGCAAGGAGGCAGTGAGCAGTTCTTC,CASSLGGVQGGSEQFF
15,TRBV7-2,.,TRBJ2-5,TGTGCCAGCAGCTTAGGATGGATGGACGGAGAGACCCAGTACTTC,CASSLGWMDGETQYF
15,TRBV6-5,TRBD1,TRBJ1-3,TGTGCCAGCAGGGTGGACAGGTTCTCTGGAAACACCATATATTTT,CASRVDRFSGNTIYF
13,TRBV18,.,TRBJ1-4,TGTGCCAGCTCACCACCGCAGCGACAGCAACTGTTTTTT,CASSPPQRQQLFF
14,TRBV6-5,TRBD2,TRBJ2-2,TGTGCCACCCGGCGGGGGGGCCCGTCCGGGGAGCTGTTTTTT,CATRRGGPSGELFF
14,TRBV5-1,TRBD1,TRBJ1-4,TGCGCCAGCAGGACAGGGGGCTCTAATGAAAAACTGTTTTTT,CASRTGGSNEKLFF
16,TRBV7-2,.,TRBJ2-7,TGTGCCAGCAGCTTAGTATCGGTCAGATCTTCGGGAGAGCAGTACTTC,CASSLVSVRSSGEQYF
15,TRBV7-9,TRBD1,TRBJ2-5,TGTGCCAGCAGCCGGAATAAGGGGGCGGTCGAGACCCAGTACTTC,CASSRNKGAVETQYF
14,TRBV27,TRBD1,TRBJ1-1,TGTGCCAGCAGATCTAACAGGGGGAACACTGAAGCTTTCTTT,CASRSNRGNTEAFF